One and the same sample provided the 8 T cell receptor beta chains below, sequenced in a study of breast tumors, draining lymph nodes, adjacent tissues (dated by TCRdb to 2015 to 2016). The axillary draining lymph nodes of breast cancer patients were the source of the lymph node samples. The library relied on multiplex PCR. The sequencer was an Illumina HiSeq 2000. TCRdb reran the public reads through fastp at Q25 and MiXCR, keeping productive beta chains. Rows are unified per CDR3 protein, each entry keeping the most common DNA and genes. The sample records 190,000 or so distinct CDR3 sequences, around a third of which are singletons. The top ten hold roughly 4.3% of the sample. The sample consisted of axillary lymph node tissue. These receptor sequences come from a female donor with breast cancer. Some clones in this sample may be carry-over from other donors' samples.

The table lists this clonotype with a few counts. The rearrangement joins TRBV30 to TRBJ2-1; TRBD2 is a possible D gene (5 bases). The CDR3 spans 13 residues. V lost 5 bases and J lost 0, with 8 bases in between. Germline V gene sequence: CDR1 GTSNPN, CDR2 SVGIG (reference sequence). The CDR3 DNA reads as TGTGCCTGGGTGGGAGTCTCCTACAATGAGCAGTTCTTC. Amino acids: CAWVGVSYNEQFF.

This clonotype was seen at least ten times. The V gene is TRBV5-8, the J gene TRBJ2-5; perhaps TRBD2 as D (6 bases). Deletions cut 0 bases from V and 4 bases from J, with 13 bases between. CDR1 is SGHTS and CDR2 is YDEGEE in the germline V gene. The CDR3 contains 15 residues. The CDR3 DNA reads as TGTGCCAGCAGCTTGGAAGCGGGTAGGGGAGAGACCCAGTACTTC. It is translated as CASSLEAGRGETQYF.

A few counts support this clonotype. Likely a read error: the CDR3 ends without its conserved phenylalanine or tryptophan. The chain is built from TRBV4-1 and TRBJ1-2, with D possibly TRBD1 on 5 matching bases. The CDR3 has 13 amino acids. Trimming cost V 0 bases and J 10 bases, with 12 bases left between them. From germline, CDR1 is MGHRA and CDR2 YSYEKL. This chain's CDR3 is CASSQEAGGAYTL. Here the CDR3 DNA reads TGCGCCAGCAGCCAAGAAGCCGGGGGAGCCTACACCCTC.

This clonotype was observed a handful of times. V is TRBV6-1 and J is TRBJ2-4; the D gene is possibly TRBD1 (6 bases). Germline assignment: CDR1 MNHNS and CDR2 SASEGT. This CDR3 spans 17 amino acids. V was shortened by 1 base and J by 8 bases, with 21 bases between the two germline ends. Here the CDR3 reads CASSEVWGRMGRDIQYF. The CDR3 nucleotides read TGTGCCAGCAGTGAAGTGTGGGGGCGCATGGGTAGGGACATTCAGTACTTC.

This clonotype was counted only a few times. The J gene is TRBJ2-3, the V gene TRBV18, with D hard to call. Germline values: CDR1 KGHSH, CDR2 LQKENI. Trimming shortened V by 0 bases and J by 5 bases, and 9 bases separated the two germline ends. The CDR3 is 14 amino acids. The CDR3 sequence: CASSPPSLEDTQYF. The DNA for the CDR3 is TGTGCCAGCTCACCACCCAGTCTGGAAGATACGCAGTATTTT.

The chain recombines TRBV7-3 with TRBJ1-1; D is undetermined. CDR3 length equals 13 residues. Germline V lookup: CDR1 SGHTA, CDR2 FQGTGA. V gave up 6 bases and J gave up 1 base, with 9 bases separating them. CDR3 region: CASSYDKNTEAFF. Here the CDR3 DNA reads TGTGCCAGCAGTTATGACAAGAACACTGAAGCTTTCTTT.

This clonotype was seen at least ten times. This sequence joins TRBV15 and TRBJ2-7; D might be TRBD1 (6 bases). Trimming pared 0 bases from V and 3 bases from J, leaving 12 bases between. The CDR3 is made up of 15 amino acids. Germline CDR1 and CDR2: LNHNV and YYDKDF (reference sequence). The CDR3 nucleotides read TGTGCCACCAGCAGAGATCGAGGACAGTACTACGAGCAGTACTTC. Translation gives CATSRDRGQYYEQYF.

The rearrangement links TRBV5-1 to TRBJ1-1, with D possibly being TRBD1 (6 bases). The CDR3 runs 12 residues. Trimming pared 0 bases from V and 9 bases from J, leaving 9 bases between. CDR1 is SGHRS, CDR2 YFSETQ, per germline. As DNA, the CDR3 is TGCGCCAGCAGCTTGGAGGGGGGGAAAGCTTTCTTT. Its translation is CASSLEGGKAFF.